The present T cell receptor (beta chain) was sequenced within a study of CD8+CD57+ T cells in acquired aplastic anemia. This clonotype was picked up a small number of times. Genomic DNA provided the template from which TCR beta VDJ and CDR3 profiles were obtained. TCRdb reprocessed the reads via MiXCR and lists one record per CDR3 protein. This sample has 400,000 to 450,000 distinct CDR3 sequences, with 65% to 80% found just once. There are 15 residues in the CDR3. The V gene's germline CDR1 is SNHLY and CDR2 FYNNEI. The trim removed 3 bases at V and 5 bases at J, leaving 9 bases unmatched. This clonotype originated in a human donor in good health, serving as a control. The specimen was sorted CD4+, CD8+, or CD8+CD57+ T cells (not recorded which) from PBMCs. The chain is built from TRBV2 and TRBJ1-1; 7 bases fit TRBD1. The CDR3 region is CASSDPPGQFTEAFF. DNA of the CDR3: TGTGCCAGCAGTGATCCACCGGGACAGTTTACTGAAGCTTTCTTT.